This T cell receptor (beta chain) emerged from a study of tumor-infiltrating lymphocytes in primary liver carcinoma. Study results and limitations: Overlap between tumor regions exceeded overlap of tumor with adjacent tissue or blood. About 7.5-24% of top clones, no more, were shared by all five regions.

The researchers produced TCR beta cDNA from around 0.5 ug total RNA with a constant-region primer. Investigators got TCR beta libraries out of three nested multiplex PCR rounds, done with slightly modified ARM-PCR. The study ran its first two PCR rounds for around 9 cycles each, using TRBV1-TRBV30 forward primers and a C-beta reverse primer. TCRdb called the multiplex PCR reads again in MiXCR, with one record for every CDR3 protein. The sample includes 100,000 or so distinct CDR3 sequences, roughly 69% seen only once; the top ten take over 7.5%. Germline V gene sequence: CDR1 SGHVS, CDR2 FQNEAQ. CDR3 length equals 16 residues. Between the trimmed V and J ends, which lost 2 bases and 7 bases, there was a span of 18 bases. Regarding this clonotype: Its antigen is unknown.

DNA and RNA were both co-extracted from about 19-30 mg of bulk tissue that had not been sorted. Whichever tumor sample was examined, it had over 80% viable tumor cells. The sequencing input was liver tumor tissue from sampling region 5. Subset reported: tumor region T5, tumor centre. The sequence derives from an older woman with primary liver carcinoma and hepatitis B virus infection. The chain carries TRBV7-8 and TRBJ2-4, with TRBD2 as a possible D gene (5 bases). The CDR3 DNA reads as TGTGCCAGCAGCTTATTGGGTGCGAGGGCCGAGAACATTCAGTACTTC. Protein: CASSLLGARAENIQYF.